The clone carrying this TCR beta chain was detected a few times. This sample is part of a study of T-cell memory formation after mild COVID-19. With 0 bases removed from V and 2 bases from J, the gap between germline ends came to 17 bases. Germline V gene data show CDR1 as MNHGY and CDR2 as SAAAGT. The CDR3 has 17 amino acids. TCRdb redid the calling of the 5' RACE reads with MiXCR, one entry per CDR3 protein. Here the sample spans about 190,000 distinct CDR3 sequences, approximately 16% being singletons. V and J are TRBV6-8 and TRBJ2-7, with D perhaps TRBD2 (5 bases). Material: PBMCs or a T cell subset sorted from them (not recorded which). The sequence came from an adult woman who had mild COVID-19 (a few samples of this study predate the infection). Cell type and time point are not known. The DNA of the CDR3 is TGTGCCAGCAGTTACTCGAGTCGAGCGGAAAAAACCTACGAGCAGTACTTC. This encodes CASSYSSRAEKTYEQYF.